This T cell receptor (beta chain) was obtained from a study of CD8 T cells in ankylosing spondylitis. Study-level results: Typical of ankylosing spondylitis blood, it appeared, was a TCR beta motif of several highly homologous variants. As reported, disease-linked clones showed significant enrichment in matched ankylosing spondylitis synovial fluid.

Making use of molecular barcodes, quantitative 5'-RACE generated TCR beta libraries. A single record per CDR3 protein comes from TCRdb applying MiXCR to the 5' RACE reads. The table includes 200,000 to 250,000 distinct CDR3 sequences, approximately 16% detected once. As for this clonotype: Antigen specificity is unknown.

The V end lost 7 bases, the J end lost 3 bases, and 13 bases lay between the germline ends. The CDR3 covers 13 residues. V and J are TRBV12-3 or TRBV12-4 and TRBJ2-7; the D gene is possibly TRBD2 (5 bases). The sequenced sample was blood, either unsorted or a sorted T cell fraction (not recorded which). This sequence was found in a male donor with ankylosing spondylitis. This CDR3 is CASTPGFNYEQYF. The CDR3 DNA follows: TGTGCCAGCACCCCGGGATTTAACTACGAGCAGTACTTC.